This TCR beta chain was recovered during a study of blood T cells in healthy people across ages. The wider study: Template switching picked up about one barcoded beta molecule for each two T cells. General study results and limits: Observed TCR beta diversity showed a strong correlation with the percentage of naive T cells as measured by flow cytometry.

The CDR3 spans 16 residues. J lost 7 bases, V lost 6 bases, and 18 bases had no gene match. Germline assignment: CDR1 DFQATT and CDR2 SNEGSKA (reference sequence). With a J-beta primer mix and a sample-barcoded 5' primer, a second PCR ran roughly 7 to 11 cycles. TCRdb reanalysed the 5' RACE reads using MiXCR and keeps one entry per CDR3 protein. The table has roughly 930,000 distinct CDR3 sequences, 45% to 50% seen once. Note on this clonotype: No antigen is known for it.

The specimen sequenced was blood. The source is a man aged 25-40 years in good health. The chain couples TRBV20-1 to TRBJ1-2, with TRBD1 matching 9 bases. The CDR3 here is CSAITPGQGSRPGYTF. In DNA form, the CDR3 reads TGCAGTGCCATAACACCGGGACAGGGTAGTCGCCCTGGCTACACCTTC.